The rows below give T cell receptor beta chains drawn from one sample of a study of identical twins. Each CDR3 protein gets one entry after TCRdb re-called the 5' RACE reads with MiXCR. The sample records about 530,000 distinct CDR3 sequences, about 20% being singletons. These data also featured in a second study, about yellow fever vaccine responses in identical twins.

The specimen sequenced was CD4+ T cells sorted from blood. The receptors stem from a woman aged 18-30 years in good health. The CDR3 runs from the conserved cysteine through the conserved F or W. The order of the fields is D gene, J gene, clone size, V gene, CDR3 protein, CDR3 DNA. D genes are given only for firm matches. Only some rows state a clone size, as once, few, many or a class for expanded clones.

D: NA
J: TRBJ1-1
size: NA
V: TRBV29-1
CDR3: CSVRLTNTEAFF
DNA: TGCAGCGTCAGACTTACGAACACTGAAGCTTTCTTT

D: NA
J: TRBJ2-7
size: NA
V: TRBV12-3/TRBV12-4
CDR3: CASTLRGLGEQYF
DNA: TGTGCCAGCACCCTGCGCGGCCTGGGGGAGCAGTACTTC

D: NA
J: TRBJ2-1
size: many
V: TRBV7-8
CDR3: CASSLVGQNEFF
DNA: TGTGCCAGCAGCTTAGTCGGACAGAACGAGTTCTTC

D: NA
J: TRBJ2-7
size: NA
V: TRBV5-1
CDR3: CASSLMQGAYEQYF
DNA: TGCGCCAGCAGCTTGATGCAGGGTGCCTACGAGCAGTACTTC

D: TRBD2
J: TRBJ2-1
size: NA
V: TRBV7-2
CDR3: CASSLAGTSGSYEQFF
DNA: TGTGCCAGCAGCTTAGCGGGGACTAGCGGGAGCTATGAGCAGTTCTTC

D: NA
J: TRBJ2-5
size: NA
V: TRBV7-2
CDR3: CASRHGGGGETQYF
DNA: TGTGCCAGCAGACACGGCGGGGGCGGGGAGACCCAGTACTTC

D: NA
J: TRBJ1-5
size: few
V: TRBV5-8
CDR3: CASSSAGTYQPQHF
DNA: TGTGCCAGCAGCTCCGCCGGGACATATCAGCCCCAGCATTTT

D: NA
J: TRBJ2-1
size: few
V: TRBV20-1
CDR3: CSAIDGAQPGEQFF
DNA: TGCAGTGCTATCGATGGGGCGCAACCAGGGGAGCAGTTCTTC

D: TRBD2
J: TRBJ2-7
size: few
V: TRBV19
CDR3: CASRGGQAGASYEQYF
DNA: TGTGCCAGTAGGGGGGGGCAAGCGGGAGCATCCTACGAGCAGTACTTC

D: NA
J: TRBJ1-1
size: few
V: TRBV9
CDR3: CASSVMGNTEAFF
DNA: TGTGCCAGCAGCGTAATGGGGAACACTGAAGCTTTCTTT

D: NA
J: TRBJ1-1
size: few
V: TRBV6-6
CDR3: CASSYQVGTEAFF
DNA: TGTGCCAGCAGTTACCAGGTTGGCACTGAAGCTTTCTTT